The entry below describes one TCR beta chain. In the original processing: Estimates of nucleated cell counts were drawn from the amplification of reference gene primers. Some clones are missing from TCRdb's copy, which holds only in-frame ones; the method was immunoSEQ multiplex PCR. The V and J calls and clone size were taken over from that table, and D and trimming were inferred from the DNA. The sample lists 70,000 to 95,000 clones; around nine tenths were seen once. The data belong to a study of blood T cell repertoires in COVID-19. Study-level information: Nucleic acid was either cDNA or gDNA, and it came from T cells, B-cell-depleted T cells, or PBMCs.

V was pared by 3 bases and J by 0 bases, with 6 bases of the junction left unmatched. The CDR3 loop spans 16 amino acids. Per the germline V gene, CDR1 is KGHSH and CDR2 is LQKENI. The chain has TRBV18 and TRBJ1-1; 8 nucleotides align to TRBD1. This sequence originates from a man over 45 with active COVID-19. Material: peripheral blood. The CDR3 DNA reads as TGTGCCAGCTCACCCCAGGACAGGGCAATGAACACTGAAGCTTTCTTT. Protein sequence: CASSPQDRAMNTEAFF.